The text below deals with one TCR beta chain. The data are from a study of monozygotic twins with inflammatory bowel disease. From its re-call of the 5' RACE reads, TCRdb lists each CDR3 protein once, without DNA. The table counts more than 100,000 distinct CDR3 sequences; about 2% lies in the top ten. The V gene's germline CDR1 is MDHEN and CDR2 SYDVKM. CDR3 length: 12 residues. The TCR comes from a human donor with ulcerative colitis or Crohn's disease, or a healthy co-twin of an affected twin (not recorded which). This chain links TRBV28 with TRBJ2-7. Sequenced material: blood. This CDR3 reads CASSRQDYEQYF.